These T cell receptor beta chains were read from a single sample in a study of T-cell reconstitution after alpha-beta-depleted transplantation in children. MiXCR, applied by TCRdb to the PCR reads, yields one record per CDR3 protein. This table holds roughly 220,000 distinct CDR3 sequences, 12% found once. The sample consisted of PBMCs from the stem cell graft donor, taken from the stem cell graft. These TCRs come from a human donor who donated a stem cell graft to a child with acute lymphoblastic leukemia. Both conserved end residues are part of each CDR3. Each record gives: CDR3 protein, CDR3 DNA, V gene, D gene, J gene, clone size. The D gene is left open where the match is weak. Rows may omit the clone size; those that give it use once, few, many or a size class.

cdr3_aa: CASSLVGGGGEQFF
cdr3_nt: TGTGCCAGCAGCTTAGTGGGGGGGGGTGGTGAGCAGTTCTTC
v_call: TRBV7-3
d_call: TRBD2
j_call: TRBJ2-1
clone_size: many

cdr3_aa: CASSQALRVYNEQFF
cdr3_nt: TGTGCCAGCAGCCAAGCCCTCCGGGTTTACAATGAGCAGTTCTTC
v_call: TRBV4-2
d_call: NA
j_call: TRBJ2-1
clone_size: NA

cdr3_aa: CASSLSVGNGETQYF
cdr3_nt: TGTGCCAGCAGCTTAAGTGTGGGGAATGGAGAGACCCAGTACTTC
v_call: TRBV7-2
d_call: NA
j_call: TRBJ2-5
clone_size: many

cdr3_aa: CASSLKDGRGSYNEQFF
cdr3_nt: TGCGCCAGCAGCTTGAAAGATGGCAGGGGCTCCTACAATGAGCAGTTCTTC
v_call: TRBV5-1
d_call: NA
j_call: TRBJ2-1
clone_size: many

cdr3_aa: CASSLLGQGERQYF
cdr3_nt: TGTGCCAGCAGTTTATTGGGACAGGGGGAGAGGCAGTACTTC
v_call: TRBV12-3/TRBV12-4
d_call: TRBD1
j_call: TRBJ2-7
clone_size: many

cdr3_aa: CASSLDGPYEQYF
cdr3_nt: TGTGCCAGCAGCTTAGACGGCCCCTACGAGCAGTACTTC
v_call: TRBV11-2
d_call: NA
j_call: TRBJ2-7
clone_size: NA

cdr3_aa: CASSQEVRVNTEAFF
cdr3_nt: TGCGCCAGCAGCCAAGAGGTCAGGGTGAACACTGAAGCTTTCTTT
v_call: TRBV4-3
d_call: NA
j_call: TRBJ1-1
clone_size: many

cdr3_aa: CASTLAGGSGQFF
cdr3_nt: TGCGCCAGCACCCTGGCGGGGGGCTCCGGGCAGTTCTTC
v_call: TRBV5-1
d_call: TRBD2
j_call: TRBJ2-1
clone_size: many

cdr3_aa: CASGPKLTDTQYF
cdr3_nt: TGCGCCAGCGGTCCAAAACTCACAGATACGCAGTATTTT
v_call: TRBV10-1
d_call: NA
j_call: TRBJ2-3
clone_size: many

cdr3_aa: CSAEIGQAQHF
cdr3_nt: TGCAGTGCTGAAATAGGACAGGCCCAGCATTTT
v_call: TRBV20-1
d_call: TRBD1
j_call: TRBJ1-5
clone_size: many

cdr3_aa: CASSPEEGFGNTIYF
cdr3_nt: TGCGCCAGCAGCCCCGAGGAGGGCTTTGGAAACACCATATATTTT
v_call: TRBV4-3
d_call: NA
j_call: TRBJ1-3
clone_size: NA

cdr3_aa: CASSQDNRGNTGELFF
cdr3_nt: TGTGCCAGCAGCCAAGACAACAGGGGAAACACCGGGGAGCTGTTTTTT
v_call: TRBV3-1
d_call: TRBD1
j_call: TRBJ2-2
clone_size: NA

cdr3_aa: CASSWGTGEGYTF
cdr3_nt: TGTGCCAGTAGTTGGGGGACAGGGGAAGGCTACACCTTC
v_call: TRBV19
d_call: TRBD1
j_call: TRBJ1-2
clone_size: NA

cdr3_aa: CASSFRTSASRGGANVLTF
cdr3_nt: TGTGCCAGCAGCTTTAGGACTAGCGCCTCACGAGGTGGGGCCAACGTCCTGACTTTC
v_call: TRBV11-1
d_call: TRBD2
j_call: TRBJ2-6
clone_size: many

cdr3_aa: CAWSWRGRTYEQYF
cdr3_nt: TGTGCCTGGAGTTGGCGGGGCCGAACCTACGAGCAGTACTTC
v_call: TRBV30
d_call: NA
j_call: TRBJ2-7
clone_size: few

cdr3_aa: CASSYNHRGVYEQYF
cdr3_nt: TGTGCCAGCAGTTACAACCACAGGGGGGTCTACGAGCAGTACTTC
v_call: TRBV6-5
d_call: TRBD1
j_call: TRBJ2-7
clone_size: few

cdr3_aa: CASSFTGGYQETQYF
cdr3_nt: TGTGCCAGCAGCTTCACGGGGGGGTACCAAGAGACCCAGTACTTC
v_call: TRBV5-5
d_call: TRBD2
j_call: TRBJ2-5
clone_size: many

cdr3_aa: CASSSRQGEVNEQFF
cdr3_nt: TGTGCCAGCAGCTCAAGACAGGGGGAGGTCAATGAGCAGTTCTTC
v_call: TRBV7-2
d_call: TRBD1
j_call: TRBJ2-1
clone_size: many

cdr3_aa: CASSLGGPINIQYF
cdr3_nt: TGTGCCAGCAGCTTGGGGGGACCCATAAACATTCAGTACTTC
v_call: TRBV5-8
d_call: NA
j_call: TRBJ2-4
clone_size: NA

cdr3_aa: CASSQDGDRGIQPQHF
cdr3_nt: TGTGCCAGCAGCCAAGATGGGGACAGGGGGATTCAGCCCCAGCATTTT
v_call: TRBV4-2
d_call: TRBD1
j_call: TRBJ1-5
clone_size: many

cdr3_aa: CASSYSQGFYIQYF
cdr3_nt: TGTGCCAGCAGTTATAGTCAGGGATTTTACATTCAGTACTTC
v_call: TRBV6-5
d_call: NA
j_call: TRBJ2-4
clone_size: NA

cdr3_aa: CASKEARGSYNEQFF
cdr3_nt: TGTGCCAGCAAGGAAGCCCGCGGATCCTACAATGAGCAGTTCTTC
v_call: TRBV7-8
d_call: NA
j_call: TRBJ2-1
clone_size: few

cdr3_aa: CASSQDYPSGNTIYF
cdr3_nt: TGTGCCAGCAGCCAAGACTACCCCTCTGGAAACACCATATATTTT
v_call: TRBV11-2
d_call: NA
j_call: TRBJ1-3
clone_size: many

cdr3_aa: CASSQWFFQIAKNIQYF
cdr3_nt: TGCGCCAGCAGTCAATGGTTCTTCCAGATAGCCAAAAACATTCAGTACTTC
v_call: TRBV23-1
d_call: NA
j_call: TRBJ2-4
clone_size: many